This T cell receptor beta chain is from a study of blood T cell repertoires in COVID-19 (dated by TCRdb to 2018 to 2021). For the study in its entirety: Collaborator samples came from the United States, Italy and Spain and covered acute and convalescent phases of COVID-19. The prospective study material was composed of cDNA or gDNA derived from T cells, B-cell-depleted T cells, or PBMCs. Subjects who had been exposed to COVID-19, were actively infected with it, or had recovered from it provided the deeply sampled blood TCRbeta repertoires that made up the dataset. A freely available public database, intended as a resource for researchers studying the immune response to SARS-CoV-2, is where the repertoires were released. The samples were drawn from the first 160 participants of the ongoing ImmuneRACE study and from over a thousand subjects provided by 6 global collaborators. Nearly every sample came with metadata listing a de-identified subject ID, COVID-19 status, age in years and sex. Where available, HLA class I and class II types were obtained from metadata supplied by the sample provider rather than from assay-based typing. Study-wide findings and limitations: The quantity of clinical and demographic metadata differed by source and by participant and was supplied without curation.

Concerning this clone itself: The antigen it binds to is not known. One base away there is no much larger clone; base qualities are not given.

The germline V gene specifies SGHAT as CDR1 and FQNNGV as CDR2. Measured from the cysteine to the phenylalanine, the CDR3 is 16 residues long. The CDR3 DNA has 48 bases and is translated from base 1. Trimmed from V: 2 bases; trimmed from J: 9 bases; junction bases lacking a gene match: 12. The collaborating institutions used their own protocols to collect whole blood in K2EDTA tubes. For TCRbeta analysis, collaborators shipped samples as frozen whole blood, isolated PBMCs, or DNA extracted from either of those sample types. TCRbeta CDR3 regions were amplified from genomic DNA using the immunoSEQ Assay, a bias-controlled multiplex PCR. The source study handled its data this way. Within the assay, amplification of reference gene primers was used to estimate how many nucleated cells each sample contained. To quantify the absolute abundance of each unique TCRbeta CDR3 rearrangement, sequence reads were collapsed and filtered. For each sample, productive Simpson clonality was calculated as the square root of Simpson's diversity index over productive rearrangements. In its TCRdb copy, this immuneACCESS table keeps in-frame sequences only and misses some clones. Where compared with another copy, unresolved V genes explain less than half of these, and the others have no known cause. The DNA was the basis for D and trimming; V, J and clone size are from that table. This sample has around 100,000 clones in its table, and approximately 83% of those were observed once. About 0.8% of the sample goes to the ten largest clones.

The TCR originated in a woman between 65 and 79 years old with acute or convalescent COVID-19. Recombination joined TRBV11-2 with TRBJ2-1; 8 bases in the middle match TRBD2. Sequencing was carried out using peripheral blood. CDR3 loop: CASSLTRGAGGVEQFF. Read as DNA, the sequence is TGTGCCAGCAGCTTAACTCGAGGGGCGGGGGGAGTTGAGCAGTTCTTC.